The 10 T cell receptor beta chains below were found in one sample sequenced in a study of blood T cell repertoires in COVID-19. The repertoire was sequenced with immunoSEQ multiplex PCR; TCRdb's copy has only in-frame clones and lacks some. Of 100,000 to 130,000 clones detected, 88% appear once; the ten largest clones hold 2.4%. Source material: peripheral blood. Receptor source: a human donor in a cohort sampled during active COVID-19.

V is TRBV5-1 and J is TRBJ2-7; 9 nucleotides line up with TRBD2. The J segment lost 4 bases and the V segment lost 0 bases, leaving 5 bases of the junction unmatched. The V gene's germline CDR1 is SGHRS and CDR2 YFSETQ. The CDR3 is made up of 15 amino acids. The DNA for the CDR3 is TGCGCCAGCAGCTTGGCCTCTAGCGGGATATACGAGCAGTACTTC. Translating gives CASSLASSGIYEQYF. Combining the CDR3 with reference TRBV5-1 and TRBJ2-7 gives the whole variable domain KAGVTQTPRYLIKTRGQQVTLSCSPISGHRSVSWYQQTPGQGLQFLFEYFSETQRNKGNFPGRFSGRQFSNSRSEMNVSTLELGDSALYLCASSLASSGIYEQYFGPGTRLTVT.

This sequence joins TRBV7-6 and TRBJ2-1; 8 nucleotides agree with TRBD2. The CDR3 is 14 residues long. Trimming cost V 9 bases and J 3 bases; bases outside gene matches: 7. CDR1 and CDR2 (germline): SGHVS, FNYEAQ. The CDR3 DNA reads TGTGCCAGTGGGAGCGGGGGAATCTACAATGAGCAGTTCTTC. This encodes CASGSGGIYNEQFF.

CDR3: CASSLGGTGNTEAFF. CDR3 DNA: TGTGCCAGCAGCTTAGGGGGGACAGGGAACACTGAAGCTTTCTTT. The rearrangement links TRBV11-2 to TRBJ1-1; 8 bases align to TRBD1. CDR1 and CDR2 from the germline V gene are SGHAT and FQNNGV. The CDR3 consists of 15 residues. V lost 1 base to trimming and J lost 1 base; unmatched junction nucleotides: 2.

This rearrangement joins TRBV6-2 or TRBV6-3 to TRBJ1-2, with a possible D match to TRBD1 (6 bases). Trimming cost V 5 bases and J 2 bases, with 9 bases left between them. CDR3 length equals 13 residues. Germline CDR1 and CDR2: MNHEY and SVGEGT. For the CDR3, the DNA is TGTGCCAGCAGTGAGGACAGAAACTATGGCTACACCTTC. Its translation is CASSEDRNYGYTF.

V gene TRBV7-9 combines with J gene TRBJ1-1; D perhaps matches TRBD1 (6 bases). Trimming took 3 bases from V and 3 from J, leaving 11 bases between them. CDR1 and CDR2 (germline): SEHNR, FQNEAQ (reference sequence). The CDR3 spans 14 residues. The CDR3 sequence is CASSFLSGDTEAFF. In nucleotides, the CDR3 is TGTGCCAGCAGCTTTTTGTCAGGGGACACTGAAGCTTTCTTT.

The chain couples TRBV7-2 to TRBJ2-1; maybe TRBD2 (5 bases). Per the germline V gene, CDR1 is SGHTA and CDR2 is FQGNSA. The CDR3 is 15 amino acids. V was cut by 0 bases and J by 6 bases, with 12 bases left in between. This CDR3 is CASSLAGVLGNEQFF. As DNA, the CDR3 is TGTGCCAGCAGCTTAGCGGGAGTTCTTGGCAATGAGCAGTTCTTC.

This clone was detected once. V is TRBV6-6 and J is TRBJ2-4; TRBD1 agrees at 9 bases. After removal of 2 bases from V and 7 bases from J, the junction contained 6 bases not matched to a gene. The length of the CDR3 is 15 residues. In germline, CDR1 is MNHNY, CDR2 SVGAGI (reference sequence). CDR3 in DNA: TGTGCCAGCAGTTACGCGAACAGGGGGCTGAACATTCAGTACTTC. It yields the protein CASSYANRGLNIQYF.

Of note for this clone: In the same sample, other DNA sequences code for this CDR3. CDR3 sequence reads: CASSFMNTEAFF. In DNA form, the CDR3 reads TGTGCCAGCAGCTTCATGAACACTGAAGCTTTCTTT. The chain couples TRBV7-9 to TRBJ1-1; no firm D call. Germline assignment: CDR1 SEHNR and CDR2 FQNEAQ (reference sequence). CDR3 length: 12 amino acids. The V and J ends lost 3 bases and 0 bases respectively, with 2 bases between them. Complete variable domain (other parts from reference TRBV7-9 and TRBJ1-1): DTGVSQNPRHKITKRGQNVTFRCDPISEHNRLYWYRQTLGQGPEFLTYFQNEAQLEKSRLLSDRFSAERPKGSFSTLEIQRTEQGDSAMYLCASSFMNTEAFFGQGTRLTVV.

This chain uses TRBV7-9 with TRBJ2-7; 9 positions match TRBD1. V was clipped by 5 bases and J by 5 bases; unmatched bases: 7. The CDR3 covers 14 residues. Germline-derived CDR1 and CDR2 are SEHNR and FQNEAQ (reference sequence). The CDR3 region is CASSHRDRDHEQYF. The CDR3 bases are TGTGCCAGCAGCCACCGGGACAGGGACCACGAGCAGTACTTC. Complete variable domain (other parts from reference TRBV7-9 and TRBJ2-7): DTGVSQNPRHKITKRGQNVTFRCDPISEHNRLYWYRQTLGQGPEFLTYFQNEAQLEKSRLLSDRFSAERPKGSFSTLEIQRTEQGDSAMYLCASSHRDRDHEQYFGPGTRLTVT.

The gene calls are TRBV6-5 and TRBJ1-6, with D tentatively TRBD1 (5 bases). Per the germline V gene, CDR1 is MNHEY and CDR2 is SVGAGI. This CDR3 has 15 residues. V was shortened by 6 bases and J by 0 bases, with 9 bases between the two germline ends. CDR3 DNA: TGTGCCAGCAGGGGGGGGAGCTCCTATAATTCACCCCTCCACTTT. Its protein product is CASRGGSSYNSPLHF.